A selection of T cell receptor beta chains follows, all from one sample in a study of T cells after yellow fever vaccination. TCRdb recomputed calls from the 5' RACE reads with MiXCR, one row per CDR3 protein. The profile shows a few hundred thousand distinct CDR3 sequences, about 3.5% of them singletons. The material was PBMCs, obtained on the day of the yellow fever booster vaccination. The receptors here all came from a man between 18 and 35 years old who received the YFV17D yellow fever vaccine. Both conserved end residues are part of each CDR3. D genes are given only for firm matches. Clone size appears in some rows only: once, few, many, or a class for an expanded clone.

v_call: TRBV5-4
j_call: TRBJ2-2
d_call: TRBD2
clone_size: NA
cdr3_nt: TGTGCCAGCAGTAAGGGGGTTAGCGGGGTCACCGGGGAGCTGTTTTTT
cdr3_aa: CASSKGVSGVTGELFF

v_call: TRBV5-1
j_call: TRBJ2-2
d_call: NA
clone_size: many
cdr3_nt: TGCGCCAGCAGCTCCGGAGGGGCGAACACCGGGGAGCTGTTTTTT
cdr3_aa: CASSSGGANTGELFF

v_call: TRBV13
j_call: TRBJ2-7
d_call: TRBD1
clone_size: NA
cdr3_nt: TGTGCCAGCAGCTTTGGGGTGACAGGGGGCGAGCAGTACTTC
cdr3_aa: CASSFGVTGGEQYF

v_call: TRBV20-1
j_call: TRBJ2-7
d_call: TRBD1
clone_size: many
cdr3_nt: TGCAGTGCTAGTGGGACAGGGAGCTACGAGCAGTACTTC
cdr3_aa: CSASGTGSYEQYF

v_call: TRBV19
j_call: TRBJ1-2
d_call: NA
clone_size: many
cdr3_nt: TGTGCCAGTTCTTCATCCCCGAGAAGGCGGGACTATGGCTACACCTTC
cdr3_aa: CASSSSPRRRDYGYTF

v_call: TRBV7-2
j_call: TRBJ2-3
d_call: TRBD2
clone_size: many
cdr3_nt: TGTGCCAGCAGCTTTAGCGGGGGGGCGTCAGATACGCAGTATTTT
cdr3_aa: CASSFSGGASDTQYF

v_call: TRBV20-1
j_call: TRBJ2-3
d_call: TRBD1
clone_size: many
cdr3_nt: TGCAGTGCCCACTCCGGGACAGGGCGTTCAGATACGCAGTATTTT
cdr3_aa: CSAHSGTGRSDTQYF

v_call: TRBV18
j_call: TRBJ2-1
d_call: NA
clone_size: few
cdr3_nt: TGTGCCAGCTCACCACCTTCTAGCCCCAATGAGCAGTTCTTC
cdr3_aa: CASSPPSSPNEQFF

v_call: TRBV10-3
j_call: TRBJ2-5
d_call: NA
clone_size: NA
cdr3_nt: TGTGCCATCAGTGAGTCGATCGGAGCTCACCAAGAGACCCAGTACTTC
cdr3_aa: CAISESIGAHQETQYF

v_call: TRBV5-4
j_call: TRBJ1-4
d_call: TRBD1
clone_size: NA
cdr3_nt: TGTGCCAGCAGCATACGACAGGGTGTAGGTGAAAAACTGTTTTTT
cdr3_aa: CASSIRQGVGEKLFF

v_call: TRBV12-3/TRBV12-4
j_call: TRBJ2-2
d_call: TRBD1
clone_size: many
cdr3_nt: TGTGCCAGCAGTTTAGGGCCAGGGGGCGCGAGCGGGGAGCTGTTTTTT
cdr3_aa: CASSLGPGGASGELFF

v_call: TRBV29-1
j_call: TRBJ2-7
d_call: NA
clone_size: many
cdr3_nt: TGCAGCGTAGGAAGCTCCTACGAGCAGTACTTC
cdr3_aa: CSVGSSYEQYF

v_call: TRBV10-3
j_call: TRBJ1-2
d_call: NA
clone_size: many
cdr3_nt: TGTGCCATCAGTGAGGGGACGAGCTATGGCTACACCTTC
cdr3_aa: CAISEGTSYGYTF

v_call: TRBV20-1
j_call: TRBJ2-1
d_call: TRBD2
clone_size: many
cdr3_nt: TGCAGTGCTAGAGATGTCGAGCGGGGGGCTTCTTACAATGAGCAGTTCTTC
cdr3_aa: CSARDVERGASYNEQFF

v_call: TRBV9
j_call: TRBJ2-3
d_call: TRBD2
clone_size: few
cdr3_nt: TGTGCCAGCAGATACGGGACTAGCCGCACAGATACGCAGTATTTT
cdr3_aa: CASRYGTSRTDTQYF

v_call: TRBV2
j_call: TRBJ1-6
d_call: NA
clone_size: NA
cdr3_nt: TGTGCCAGCAGGGACACCAGCTCCTATAATTCACCCCTCCACTTT
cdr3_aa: CASRDTSSYNSPLHF

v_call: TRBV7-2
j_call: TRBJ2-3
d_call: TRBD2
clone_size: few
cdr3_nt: TGTGCCACTCGGCAGCGGGGTAGCACAGATACGCAGTATTTT
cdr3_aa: CATRQRGSTDTQYF

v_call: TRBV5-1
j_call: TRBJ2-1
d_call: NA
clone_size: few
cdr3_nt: TGCGCCAGCAGCGTCGGACCAGGGGCTGAAGGCAGGGTGTGGGGTTGGGAGCAGTTCTTC
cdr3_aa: CASSVGPGAEGRVWGWEQFF

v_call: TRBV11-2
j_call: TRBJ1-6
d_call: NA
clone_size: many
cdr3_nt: TGTGCCAGCAGCGCCAATTCACCCCTCCACTTT
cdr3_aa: CASSANSPLHF

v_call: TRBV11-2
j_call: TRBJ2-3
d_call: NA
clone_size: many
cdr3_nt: TGTGCCAGCAGCTCCCGGGCCACCGATACGCAGTATTTT
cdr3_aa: CASSSRATDTQYF

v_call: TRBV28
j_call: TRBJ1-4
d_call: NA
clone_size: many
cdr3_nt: TGTGCCAGCAGCACAGGGCCTCTCAATGAAAAACTGTTTTTT
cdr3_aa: CASSTGPLNEKLFF

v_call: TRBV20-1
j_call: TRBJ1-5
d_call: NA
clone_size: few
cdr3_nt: TGCAGTGCTAGAGTGGACGGCCTTAATCAGCCCCAGCATTTT
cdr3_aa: CSARVDGLNQPQHF

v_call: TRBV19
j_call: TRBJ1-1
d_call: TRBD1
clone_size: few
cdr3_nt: TGTGCCACTCAAGACAGGGCGAACACTGAAGCTTTCTTT
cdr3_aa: CATQDRANTEAFF

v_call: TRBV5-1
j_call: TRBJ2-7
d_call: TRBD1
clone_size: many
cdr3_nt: TGCGCCAGCAGCTTGGACAGGGGGATCTCCTACGAGCAGTACTTC
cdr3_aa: CASSLDRGISYEQYF

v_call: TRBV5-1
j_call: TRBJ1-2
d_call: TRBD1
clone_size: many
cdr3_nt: TGCGCCAGCAGCTTGGGGGACAGGAACTATGGCTACACCTTC
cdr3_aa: CASSLGDRNYGYTF

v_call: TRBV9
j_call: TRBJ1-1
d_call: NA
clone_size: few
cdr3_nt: TGTGCCAGCAGCGGGGAGAGTGATGTAGCTTTCTTT
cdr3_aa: CASSGESDVAFF

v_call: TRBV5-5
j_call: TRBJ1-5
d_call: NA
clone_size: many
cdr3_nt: TGTGCCAGCAGCTTGGAGGCGTGGGGCAATCAGCCCCAGCATTTT
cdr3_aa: CASSLEAWGNQPQHF

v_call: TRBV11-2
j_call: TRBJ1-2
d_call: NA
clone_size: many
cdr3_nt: TGTGCCAGCAGCTCCGGAACAGGGTCTGGCTACACCTTC
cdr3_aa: CASSSGTGSGYTF

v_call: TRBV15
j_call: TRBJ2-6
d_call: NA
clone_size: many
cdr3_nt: TGTGCCACCAGCAGAGAGGGGACGTCACACCCCTCTGGGGCCAACGTCCTGACTTTC
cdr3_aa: CATSREGTSHPSGANVLTF

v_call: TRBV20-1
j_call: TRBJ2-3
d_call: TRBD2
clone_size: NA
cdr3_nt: TGCAGTGCTAGAGATCCGACTAGCGGGGTGTTGGATACGCAGTATTTT
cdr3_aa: CSARDPTSGVLDTQYF

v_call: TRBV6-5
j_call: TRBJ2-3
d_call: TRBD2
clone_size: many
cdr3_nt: TGTGCCAGCAGTCACCTAGCGGGGGGCACAGATACGCAGTATTTT
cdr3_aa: CASSHLAGGTDTQYF

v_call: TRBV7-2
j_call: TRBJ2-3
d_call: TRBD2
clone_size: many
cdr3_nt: TGTGCCAGCAGCCCCCGGGCGGGGGGGAGGGCAGATACGCAGTATTTT
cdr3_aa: CASSPRAGGRADTQYF

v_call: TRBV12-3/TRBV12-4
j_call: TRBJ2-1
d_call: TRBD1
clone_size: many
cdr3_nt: TGTGCCAGCAGTTTCGGGGGACAGGGTCGGAATGAGCAGTTCTTC
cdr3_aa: CASSFGGQGRNEQFF

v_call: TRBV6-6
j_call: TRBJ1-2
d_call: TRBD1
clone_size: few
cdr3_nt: TGTGCCAGCAGTTACGAGGGACAGGGTTATGGCTACACCTTC
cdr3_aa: CASSYEGQGYGYTF

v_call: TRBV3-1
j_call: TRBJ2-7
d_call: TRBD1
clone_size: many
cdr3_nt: TGTGCCAGCAGCCAAGATCCAGGACAGGCCTACGAGCAGTACTTC
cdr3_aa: CASSQDPGQAYEQYF

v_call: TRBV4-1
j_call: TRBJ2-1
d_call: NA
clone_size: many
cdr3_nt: TGCGCCAGCAGCCAAGAACCTCTTGGGGTGGCCGATGAGCAGTTCTTC
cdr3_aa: CASSQEPLGVADEQFF

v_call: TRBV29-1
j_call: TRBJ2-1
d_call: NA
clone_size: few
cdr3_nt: TGCAGCGTTGAAGGCCCAGGGGAAGGGAGCTCCTACAATGAGCAGTTCTTC
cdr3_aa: CSVEGPGEGSSYNEQFF

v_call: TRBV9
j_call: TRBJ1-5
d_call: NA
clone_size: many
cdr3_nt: TGTGCCAGCAGCGAGGGGGTTAATCAGCCCCAGCATTTT
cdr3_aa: CASSEGVNQPQHF

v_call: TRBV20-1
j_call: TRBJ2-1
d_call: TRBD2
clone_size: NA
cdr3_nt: TGCAGTGCTAGAGTGGGCGGGGGGGCGTACAATGAGCAGTTCTTC
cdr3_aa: CSARVGGGAYNEQFF

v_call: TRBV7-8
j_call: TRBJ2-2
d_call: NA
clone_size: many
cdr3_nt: TGTGCCAGCAGCAGCCCCAGGTTAAACACCGGGGAGCTGTTTTTT
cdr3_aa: CASSSPRLNTGELFF

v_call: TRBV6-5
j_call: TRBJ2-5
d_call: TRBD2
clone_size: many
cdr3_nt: TGTGCCAGCAGACGGGCGGGGGTAGCGGGCGGAGAGACCCAGTACTTC
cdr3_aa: CASRRAGVAGGETQYF